This record concerns one T cell receptor beta chain sequence. The data were taken from a study of blood T cells in healthy people across ages. Germline V CDR1 and CDR2: SGHRS, YFSETQ. V trimming: 2 bases; J trimming: 11 bases; junction bases outside the gene matches: 4. This CDR3 is built from 12 residues. Next came a second PCR, run for about 6 to 12 cycles, which used a sample-barcoded 5' primer along with a J-beta primer mix. Through a template-switch adaptor with 12 random nucleotides, each cDNA molecule received a tag. A single record per CDR3 protein comes from TCRdb applying MiXCR to the 5' RACE reads. Among roughly 1,800,000 distinct CDR3 sequences listed, around half were seen once.

This TCR came from a middle-aged woman in good health. Sequenced: blood. The chain links TRBV5-1 to TRBJ2-3; 8 nucleotides match TRBD1. CDR3 coding DNA: TGCGCCAGCAGCTTTCCGGGACAGGAGCAGTATTTT. It yields the protein CASSFPGQEQYF.